The source of this T cell receptor (beta chain) is a study of T cell responses to AZD1222 COVID-19 vaccine. Trimming took 1 base from V and 5 from J, leaving 8 bases between them. The CDR3 sequence is 13 residues long. In germline, CDR1 is SGHAT, CDR2 FQNNGV. This table comes from immunoSEQ multiplex PCR, and its TCRdb copy is limited to in-frame clones, with some not included. There are 150,000 or so clones in the sample; 90% occur only once, and about 5.9% lies in the top ten. Material: peripheral blood, obtained 28 days after the second AZD1222 dose. V is TRBV11-2 and J is TRBJ1-2; D is ambiguous. This TCR was sampled from an adult who received the AZD1222 COVID-19 vaccine. CDR3 in amino acids: CASSLGRGYGYTF. In DNA form, the CDR3 reads TGTGCCAGCAGCTTAGGTCGGGGTTATGGCTACACCTTC.